A selection of T cell receptor beta chains follows, all from one sample in a study of cytomegalovirus exposure and HLA in healthy donors. Repertoires were generated with immunoSEQ multiplex PCR, while TCRdb's copy carries only in-frame clones and drops some. The table includes about 160,000 clones, 80% to 90% detected once. Sequencing was done on a sample of PBMCs. The receptors derive from a man aged 18 to 30 in good health and CMV-seropositive. Each CDR3 is given with its conserved first and last residue. D genes are given only for firm matches. Size tells how often a clone was seen (once, few, many) or the class of an expanded clone, and some rows leave it out.

cdr3_nt cdr3_aa j_call clone_size v_call d_call
TGTGCCAGTGCGTCACAGGGTTCTAGCACAGATACGCAGTATTTT CASASQGSSTDTQYF TRBJ2-3 NA TRBV4-2 NA
TGTGCCAGCAGTCGGATCCGGGACAGGGTATCAGCTAATGAAAAACTGTTTTTT CASSRIRDRVSANEKLFF TRBJ1-4 NA TRBV27 TRBD1
TGTGCCAGCAGCCTAGCGGGGGCGCCCACAGATACGCAGTATTTT CASSLAGAPTDTQYF TRBJ2-3 few TRBV7-9 TRBD2
TGTGCCAGCAGCTCAGGGACAGGGGGACAGGACACTGAAGCTTTCTTT CASSSGTGGQDTEAFF TRBJ1-1 NA TRBV7-9 TRBD1
TGTGCCAGCAGCCTGACAGGGGGACGGGATGAAGCTTTCTTT CASSLTGGRDEAFF TRBJ1-1 NA TRBV4-1 TRBD1
TGTGCCAGCAGCTTAGGGTCAGGTGGGCGGGATGAGCAGTTCTTC CASSLGSGGRDEQFF TRBJ2-1 NA TRBV7-2 NA
TGTGCCAGCAGGACACCGCGGAGGGAAGGCGGGGAGCTGTTTTTT CASRTPRREGGELFF TRBJ2-2 few TRBV6-1 NA
TGCGCCAGCAGCCAAGGGACTAGCGGTCTGAATGAGCAGTTCTTC CASSQGTSGLNEQFF TRBJ2-1 NA TRBV4-3 TRBD2
TGTGCCACCAGCCCAGTAATGAACACTGAAGCTTTCTTT CATSPVMNTEAFF TRBJ1-1 NA TRBV15 NA
TGTGCCAGCTCTCCCGACGACAGGCCCTATGGCTACACCTTC CASSPDDRPYGYTF TRBJ1-2 few TRBV18 NA
TGTGCCAGCAGGAGTAATAGCAATCAGCCCCAGCATTTT CASRSNSNQPQHF TRBJ1-5 once TRBV6-1 NA
TGTGCCTGGGGGGACAGGGACACTGAAGCTTTCTTT CAWGDRDTEAFF TRBJ1-1 NA TRBV30 TRBD1
TGTGCCAGCAGCGCACGACTAGTCAAGGACTCCTACGAGCAGTACTTC CASSARLVKDSYEQYF TRBJ2-7 NA TRBV11-3 NA
TGTGCCAGCGGGAGGGACCCAAATAATTCACCCCTCCACTTT CASGRDPNNSPLHF TRBJ1-6 NA TRBV9 NA
TGTGCCAGCAGCCAAGAGCTCGGAGGGGCGGGCGGGGAGCTGTTTTTT CASSQELGGAGGELFF TRBJ2-2 NA TRBV4-2 NA
TGCGCCAGCAGCTCGCAGGGGGACACTGAAGCTTTCTTT CASSSQGDTEAFF TRBJ1-1 NA TRBV5-1 TRBD1
TGTGCCAGCAGTTTATCGAAGACTTTTGGGGGCGAAAAACGAGAGCAGTTCTTC CASSLSKTFGGEKREQFF TRBJ2-1 NA TRBV27 NA
TGTGCCAGCAGCCCCGGACAGGTCTTCAACGAGCAGTACTTC CASSPGQVFNEQYF TRBJ2-7 NA TRBV5-5 TRBD1
TGTGCCAGCAGGACAGGGGATTACACAGATACGCAGTATTTT CASRTGDYTDTQYF TRBJ2-3 NA TRBV6-6 TRBD1
TGTGCCAGCACTGGGGGACAGCTCTCCTCTAGCGAGCAGTACTTC CASTGGQLSSSEQYF TRBJ2-7 NA TRBV6-1 TRBD1
TGCAGCGTTGAAGATCCGGGACAGGGCGGCACTGAAGCTTTCTTT CSVEDPGQGGTEAFF TRBJ1-1 NA TRBV29-1 TRBD1
TGTGCCAGCTCACCCGAGCGGGGGTTCTATGGCTACACCTTC CASSPERGFYGYTF TRBJ1-2 NA TRBV18 NA
TGTGCCAGCAGCTCGATCCCTACTCGGGAACCGCAGTATTTT CASSSIPTREPQYF TRBJ2-3 NA TRBV7-3 NA
TGTGCCAGCAGCGGGGGCTATGGCTACACCTTC CASSGGYGYTF TRBJ1-2 NA TRBV6-4 NA
TGTGCCGGTCGGGGGTATGGCTACACCTTC CAGRGYGYTF TRBJ1-2 NA TRBV2 NA
TGCGCCAGCAGCCGGGGGCCTAGCGGGGGGAATGTGGGCACCGGGGAGCTGTTTTTT CASSRGPSGGNVGTGELFF TRBJ2-2 NA TRBV4-1 TRBD2
TGTGCCAGCAGCTTGACTAGCGGGGTTTACGAGCAGTACTTC CASSLTSGVYEQYF TRBJ2-7 NA TRBV5-6 TRBD2